A selection of T cell receptor beta chains follows, all from one sample in a study of blood T cell repertoires in COVID-19. Generated by immunoSEQ multiplex PCR, the TCRdb table keeps only in-frame clones and is missing some. Found here are 130,000 to 150,000 clones, approximately 80% of them singletons; the top ten hold 5% to 7.5%. The sequenced material came from peripheral blood. The receptor source for this set is a human donor in a cohort sampled during active COVID-19. Each CDR3 is given with its conserved first and last residue. A D gene is named only where the DNA matches it firmly. Clone size is given for some rows only: seen once, a few or many times, or a class if the clone is expanded.

abundance: NA
d_gene: TRBD2
j_gene: TRBJ2-7
v_gene: TRBV7-2
CDR3nt: TGTGCCAGCAGCTCAAGCGGGGGGGGAGGCTACGAGCAGTACTTC
CDR3aa: CASSSSGGGGYEQYF

abundance: NA
d_gene: TRBD1
j_gene: TRBJ2-5
v_gene: TRBV7-2
CDR3nt: TGTGCCAGCAGCTTAGCGTTGGCAGGGGGCCAAGAGACCCAGTACTTC
CDR3aa: CASSLALAGGQETQYF

abundance: once
d_gene: TRBD2
j_gene: TRBJ2-3
v_gene: TRBV6-2/TRBV6-3
CDR3nt: TGTGCCAGCAGTTACTCGCCTAGCGGGGCCACAGATACGCAGTATTTT
CDR3aa: CASSYSPSGATDTQYF

abundance: NA
d_gene: NA
j_gene: TRBJ1-5
v_gene: TRBV6-6
CDR3nt: TGTGCCAGCAGTAGGAGTTATAGCAATCAGCCCCAGCATTTT
CDR3aa: CASSRSYSNQPQHF

abundance: few
d_gene: NA
j_gene: TRBJ2-7
v_gene: TRBV5-1
CDR3nt: TGCGCCAGCAGCTTGGACGGGGGAACCTACGAGCAGTACTTC
CDR3aa: CASSLDGGTYEQYF

abundance: NA
d_gene: NA
j_gene: TRBJ1-2
v_gene: TRBV6-6
CDR3nt: TGTGCCAGCAGTTACTCACAAACCTATGGCTACACCTTC
CDR3aa: CASSYSQTYGYTF

abundance: NA
d_gene: NA
j_gene: TRBJ1-2
v_gene: TRBV9
CDR3nt: TGTGCCAGCAGCGTAGCAGGAGGCTATGGCTACACCTTC
CDR3aa: CASSVAGGYGYTF

abundance: NA
d_gene: NA
j_gene: TRBJ2-7
v_gene: TRBV5-6
CDR3nt: TGTGCCAGCAGCTTGGACAGTTTCAACGAGCAGTACTTC
CDR3aa: CASSLDSFNEQYF

abundance: NA
d_gene: TRBD1
j_gene: TRBJ2-6
v_gene: TRBV7-3
CDR3nt: TGTGCCAGCAGCTCCGTTCCAGGGGGTGGGTCCGGGGCCAACGTCCTGACTTTC
CDR3aa: CASSSVPGGGSGANVLTF

abundance: once
d_gene: NA
j_gene: TRBJ1-1
v_gene: TRBV10-1
CDR3nt: TGCGCCAGCAGTGAGCTCGGGAGGGACTCATCGAACACTGAAGCTTTCTTT
CDR3aa: CASSELGRDSSNTEAFF

abundance: NA
d_gene: NA
j_gene: TRBJ2-2
v_gene: TRBV4-1
CDR3nt: TGCGCCAGCAGCCTGGGGGGAGGGAACACCGGGGAGCTGTTTTTT
CDR3aa: CASSLGGGNTGELFF

abundance: NA
d_gene: TRBD2
j_gene: TRBJ2-5
v_gene: TRBV5-4
CDR3nt: TGTGCCAGCAGCTTGGCCCCTAGCGGGGGGATGGAGACCCAGTACTTC
CDR3aa: CASSLAPSGGMETQYF

abundance: NA
d_gene: NA
j_gene: TRBJ2-3
v_gene: TRBV5-1
CDR3nt: TGCGCCAGCTCCCTGGGGGCCACAGATACGCAGTATTTT
CDR3aa: CASSLGATDTQYF

abundance: NA
d_gene: NA
j_gene: TRBJ1-2
v_gene: TRBV6-5
CDR3nt: TGTGCCAGCAGCAGGACACGTGACTATGGCTACACCTTC
CDR3aa: CASSRTRDYGYTF

abundance: NA
d_gene: TRBD1
j_gene: TRBJ2-7
v_gene: TRBV15
CDR3nt: TGTGCCACCAGCAGAGATTCCGGACAGGGGACATCCTACGAGCAGTACTTC
CDR3aa: CATSRDSGQGTSYEQYF

abundance: NA
d_gene: NA
j_gene: TRBJ1-4
v_gene: TRBV6-2/TRBV6-3
CDR3nt: TGTGCCAGCAGTTCTCTGGAAAAACTGTTTTTT
CDR3aa: CASSSLEKLFF

abundance: NA
d_gene: NA
j_gene: TRBJ2-7
v_gene: TRBV5-4
CDR3nt: TGTGCCAGCAGCAAAGATCCCCCCCCATCGAGCGAGCAGTACTTC
CDR3aa: CASSKDPPPSSEQYF

abundance: NA
d_gene: NA
j_gene: TRBJ2-1
v_gene: TRBV6-5
CDR3nt: TGTGCCAGCAGGGAGGTAGGCTCTGAGCAGTTCTTC
CDR3aa: CASREVGSEQFF

abundance: NA
d_gene: NA
j_gene: TRBJ1-3
v_gene: TRBV30
CDR3nt: TGTGCCTGGAGTGCTAACTCTGGAAACACCATATATTTT
CDR3aa: CAWSANSGNTIYF

abundance: NA
d_gene: TRBD2
j_gene: TRBJ2-5
v_gene: TRBV7-9
CDR3nt: TGTGCCAGCAGCCCAGGTGGCCTAGCGGTGTACCAAGAGACCCAGTACTTC
CDR3aa: CASSPGGLAVYQETQYF

abundance: NA
d_gene: TRBD2
j_gene: TRBJ2-1
v_gene: TRBV3-1/TRBV3-2
CDR3nt: TGTGCCAGCAGCCCTGGACTAGCGGGGGCCGGCGTTGAGCAGTTCTTC
CDR3aa: CASSPGLAGAGVEQFF

abundance: NA
d_gene: NA
j_gene: TRBJ1-2
v_gene: TRBV5-1
CDR3nt: TGCGCCAGCAGCTTGGATGGGGGCGTGGGCTACACCTTC
CDR3aa: CASSLDGGVGYTF

abundance: NA
d_gene: NA
j_gene: TRBJ1-6
v_gene: TRBV18
CDR3nt: TGTGCCAGCTCACCTTCAGGGGATTCACCCCTCCACTTT
CDR3aa: CASSPSGDSPLHF

abundance: NA
d_gene: NA
j_gene: TRBJ2-7
v_gene: TRBV6-5
CDR3nt: TGTGCCAGCAGATCTCCTGCCTACGAGCAGTACTTC
CDR3aa: CASRSPAYEQYF

abundance: NA
d_gene: NA
j_gene: TRBJ2-2
v_gene: TRBV7-2
CDR3nt: TGTGCCAGCAGCTCAGAGAGGGGGAGAAACACCGGGGAGCTGTTTTTT
CDR3aa: CASSSERGRNTGELFF

abundance: NA
d_gene: NA
j_gene: TRBJ1-4
v_gene: TRBV5-6
CDR3nt: TGTGCCAGCAGCTTGGGGTCAGAGACTCAAAAACTGTTTTTT
CDR3aa: CASSLGSETQKLFF

abundance: NA
d_gene: NA
j_gene: TRBJ1-5
v_gene: TRBV7-8
CDR3nt: TGTGCCAGCAGTCCCGGGACATTTCAAAATCAGCCCCAGCATTTT
CDR3aa: CASSPGTFQNQPQHF

abundance: NA
d_gene: TRBD1
j_gene: TRBJ2-4
v_gene: TRBV9
CDR3nt: TGTGCCAGCAGCGTAGAGGGACAGGGTTTGGACATTCAGTACTTC
CDR3aa: CASSVEGQGLDIQYF